This TCR beta chain comes out of a study of graft-versus-host responses after intestinal transplantation. Findings and caveats of the study: Early post-transplant HvG declines showed an association with peak circulating GvH clone levels. Some patients had graft-donor T cell macrochimerism. In their allografts, the ratios of graft-versus-host to host-versus-graft T cell clones were high. GvH clones occurred in recipient marrow; some first appeared in ileum or blood.

The CDR3 covers 13 residues. Germline V gives CDR1 SSHAT, CDR2 FNYEAQ (reference sequence). Sequencing used immunoSEQ multiplex PCR; TCRdb keeps in-frame clones, though not all of them. Of fewer than 55,000 clones detected, roughly 96% appear once; the ten largest clones hold around 0.25%. On this clone itself: Its specificity is not known. A read error may produce the germline difference seen at one junction end.

The sequences come from unstimulated CD8+ T cells sorted from spleen or lymph node cells, collected before transplant. The receptor was derived from a human donor who was the organ donor for an intestinal transplant. The chain employs TRBV7-7 and TRBJ2-7; D unresolved. CDR3 in amino acids: CASSLGKTYEQYF. The CDR3 DNA is TGTGCTAGCAGCTTAGGCAAAACCTACGAGCAGTACTTC. Complete variable domain (other parts from reference TRBV7-7 and TRBJ2-7): GAGVSQSPRYKVTKRGQDVTLRCDPISSHATLYWYQQALGQGPEFLTYFNYEAQPDKSGLPSDRFSAERPEGSISTLTIQRTEQRDSAMYRCASSLGKTYEQYFGPGTRLTVT.